The clone carrying this T cell receptor (beta chain) has just one count. The antigen remains unidentified. Additional DNA sequences in this sample encode the identical CDR3. This record comes from a study of T cell responses to AZD1222 COVID-19 vaccine. Germline CDR1 reads LNHNV; CDR2 reads YYDKDF (reference sequence). V lost 3 bases, J lost 0 bases, and 7 bases lay in between. This CDR3 contains 14 residues. Study-wide results and caveats: Unmutated variant regions are reportedly targeted by nearly half of spike-specific TCRs.

The method was immunoSEQ multiplex PCR; TCRdb's version includes in-frame clones alone and lacks a portion of them. Of just under 90,000 clones detected, roughly 88% appear once; the ten largest clones hold 5.8%. Sequences were derived from peripheral blood, sampled on day 0 of AZD1222 vaccination. This chain links TRBV15 with TRBJ2-3; weak D call: TRBD2 (5 bases). This receptor was obtained from an adult in good health. The CDR3 here is CATSSGGSTDTQYF. In nucleotides, the CDR3 is TGTGCCACCAGCAGTGGCGGGAGCACAGATACGCAGTATTTT.